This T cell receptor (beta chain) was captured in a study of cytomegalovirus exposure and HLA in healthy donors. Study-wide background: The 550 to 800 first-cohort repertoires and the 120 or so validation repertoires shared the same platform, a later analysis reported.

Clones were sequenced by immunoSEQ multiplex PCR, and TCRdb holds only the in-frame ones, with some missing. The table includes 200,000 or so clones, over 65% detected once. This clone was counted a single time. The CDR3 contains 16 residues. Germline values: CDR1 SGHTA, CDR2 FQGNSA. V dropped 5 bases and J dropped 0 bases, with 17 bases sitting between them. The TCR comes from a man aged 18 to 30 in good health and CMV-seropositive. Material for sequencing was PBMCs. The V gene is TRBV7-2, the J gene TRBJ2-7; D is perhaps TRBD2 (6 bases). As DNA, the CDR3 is TGTGCCAGCAGCCGCCCAGGCGGGGACCTCTCCTACGAGCAGTACTTC. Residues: CASSRPGGDLSYEQYF.